A single sample gave rise to the 10 T cell receptor beta chains below, sequenced in a study of T cells in Graves' hyperthyroidism and ophthalmopathy (dated by TCRdb to about 2019). Libraries were constructed by multiplex PCR. Sequencing was performed on an Illumina HiSeq 2000. TCR beta CDR3 regions were amplified from RNA transcripts. The TCR CDR3 was subjected to a first round of RT-PCR using the HTBI primer set and the Qiagen OneStep RT-PCR kit. TCRdb's own reprocessing of the public reads used fastp at Q25 and MiXCR and kept productive beta chains. For every CDR3 protein sequence, its rows merge into one entry that carries the most common genes and DNA. For this sample the table gives around 340,000 distinct CDR3 sequences, of which roughly 18% were detected only once. The ten largest clones capture around 47% of the sample. Input material: blood. These receptor sequences come from a woman aged 45-60 years with Graves' hyperthyroidism.

There are many counts of this clonotype. The chain is built from TRBV30 and TRBJ2-2; D gene unclear. There are 14 residues in the CDR3. Trimming took off 1 base at V and 1 base at J, with 7 bases between the two ends. Looked up from germline, CDR1 is GTSNPN and CDR2 is SVGIG (reference sequence). The CDR3 loop is CAWSGGMNTGELFF. CDR3 DNA: TGTGCCTGGAGTGGAGGAATGAACACCGGGGAGCTGTTTTTT.

This clonotype was seen many times. The chain joins TRBV20-1 to TRBJ2-1; D is ambiguous. Trimming cost V 0 bases and J 9 bases, with 12 bases left between them. Germline assignment: CDR1 DFQATT and CDR2 SNEGSKA (reference sequence). The CDR3 is made up of 13 amino acids. The CDR3 reads CSARDITVGEQFF. The CDR3, as DNA: TGCAGTGCTAGAGACATTACCGTAGGTGAGCAGTTCTTC.

This clonotype has a handful of counts. The rearrangement joins TRBV2 to TRBJ2-7; TRBD1 is a possible D gene (5 bases). In germline, CDR1 is SNHLY, CDR2 FYNNEI. The CDR3 is 15 residues long. V lost 6 bases, J lost 3 bases, and 18 bases lay in between. CDR3 residues: CASRNFRVGDYEQYF. Here the CDR3 DNA reads TGTGCCAGCAGAAATTTCAGGGTAGGGGACTACGAGCAGTACTTC.

This clonotype was seen a few times. The chain is built from TRBV5-1 and TRBJ1-2; 11 bases fit TRBD1. From germline, CDR1 is SGHRS and CDR2 YFSETQ. After removal of 3 bases from V and 1 base from J, the junction contained 5 bases not matched to a gene. The CDR3 is made up of 16 amino acids. CDR3 nucleotide sequence: TGCGCCAGCAGCTGGGGGACAGGGGGATTTAACTATGGCTACACCTTC. Translated: CASSWGTGGFNYGYTF.

The J gene is TRBJ2-1, the V gene TRBV9; 11 nucleotides match TRBD2. This CDR3 has 16 amino acids. The V gene's germline CDR1 is SGDLS and CDR2 YYNGEE. V was clipped by 0 bases and J by 4 bases; unmatched bases: 3. DNA for the CDR3: TGTGCCAGCAGCGTAGCGACTAGCGGGGAGTACAATGAGCAGTTCTTC. Translating gives CASSVATSGEYNEQFF.

This clonotype has ten or more counts. V gene TRBV12-3 or TRBV12-4 combines with J gene TRBJ2-2; unclear D gene. The CDR3 is 13 amino acids. V lost 1 base and J 4 bases, leaving 4 bases between the germline ends. This chain's CDR3 is CASSLVVTGELFF. As DNA, the CDR3 is TGTGCCAGCAGTTTAGTGGTCACCGGGGAGCTGTTTTTT.

V and J are TRBV6-8 and TRBJ1-2; D remains ambiguous. The V and J ends lost 0 bases and 3 bases respectively, with 5 bases between them. The CDR3 runs 13 residues. Looked up from germline, CDR1 is MNHGY and CDR2 is SAAAGT. The CDR3 reads CASSYSEYYGYTF. The CDR3 nucleotides are TGTGCCAGCAGTTACTCCGAATACTATGGCTACACCTTC.

This clonotype has ten or more counts. The chain carries TRBV18 and TRBJ1-4; no clear D. V shed 0 bases and J shed 2 bases, with 10 bases lying between them. Germline values: CDR1 KGHSH, CDR2 LQKENI. The CDR3 covers 16 residues. The CDR3 here is CASSPPEGATNEKLFF. CDR3 nucleotide sequence: TGTGCCAGCTCACCACCGGAGGGAGCCACTAATGAAAAACTGTTTTTT.

This clonotype was seen a few times. The chain links TRBV29-1 to TRBJ2-5; D unresolved. V lost 2 bases to trimming and J lost 2 bases, with 9 bases between them. The germline gives CDR1 SQVTM, CDR2 ANQGSEA. The CDR3 extends over 13 amino acids. The CDR3 nucleotides are TGCAGCGTTGAATGGAGATATCAAGAGACCCAGTACTTC. It is translated as CSVEWRYQETQYF.

Written as DNA, the CDR3 is TGCGCCAGCAGCTTGGCCCGGGCTAGCGGAGACCTACCAGATACGCAGTATTTT. Encoded protein: CASSLARASGDLPDTQYF. The chain employs TRBV5-1 and TRBJ2-3; 7 nucleotides align to TRBD2. This CDR3 comprises 18 residues. Germline lookup yields CDR1 SGHRS and CDR2 YFSETQ. With 0 bases clipped from V and 4 bases from J, the junction kept 14 bases outside the gene matches.